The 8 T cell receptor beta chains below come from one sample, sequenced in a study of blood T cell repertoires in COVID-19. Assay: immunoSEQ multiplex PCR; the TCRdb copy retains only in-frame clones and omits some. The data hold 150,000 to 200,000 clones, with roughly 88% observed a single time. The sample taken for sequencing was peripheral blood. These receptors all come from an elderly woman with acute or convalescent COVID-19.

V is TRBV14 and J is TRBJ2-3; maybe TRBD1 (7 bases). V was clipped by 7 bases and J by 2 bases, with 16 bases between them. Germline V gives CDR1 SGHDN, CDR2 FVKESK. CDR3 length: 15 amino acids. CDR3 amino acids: CASNAQGGPTDTQYF. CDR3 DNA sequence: TGTGCCAGCAACGCTCAGGGGGGCCCCACAGATACGCAGTATTTT.

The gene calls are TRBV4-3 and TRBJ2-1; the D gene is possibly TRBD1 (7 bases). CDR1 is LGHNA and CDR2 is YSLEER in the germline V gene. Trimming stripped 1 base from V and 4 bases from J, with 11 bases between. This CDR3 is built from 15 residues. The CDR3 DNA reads TGCGCCAGCAGCCAAGCACAGGGGACTTACAATGAGCAGTTCTTC. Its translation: CASSQAQGTYNEQFF.

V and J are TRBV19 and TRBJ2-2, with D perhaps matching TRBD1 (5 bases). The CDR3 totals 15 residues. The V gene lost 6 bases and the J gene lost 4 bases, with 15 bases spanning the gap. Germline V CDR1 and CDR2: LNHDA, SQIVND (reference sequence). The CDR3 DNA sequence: TGTGCCAGTAGCCTGGACACCCCGCTCACCGGGGAGCTGTTTTTT. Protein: CASSLDTPLTGELFF.

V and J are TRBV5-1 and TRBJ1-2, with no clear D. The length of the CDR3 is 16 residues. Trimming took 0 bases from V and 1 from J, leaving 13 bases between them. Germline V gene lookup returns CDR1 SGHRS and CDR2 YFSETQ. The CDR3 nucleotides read TGCGCCAGCAGCTTGGCCGGGGAGGCAGATAACTATGGCTACACCTTC. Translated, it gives CASSLAGEADNYGYTF.

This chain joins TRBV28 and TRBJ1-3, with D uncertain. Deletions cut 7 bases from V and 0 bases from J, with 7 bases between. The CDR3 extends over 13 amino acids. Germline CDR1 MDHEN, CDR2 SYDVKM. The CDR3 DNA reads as TGTGCCAGCACAAGGAGCTCTGGAAACACCATATATTTT. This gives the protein CASTRSSGNTIYF.

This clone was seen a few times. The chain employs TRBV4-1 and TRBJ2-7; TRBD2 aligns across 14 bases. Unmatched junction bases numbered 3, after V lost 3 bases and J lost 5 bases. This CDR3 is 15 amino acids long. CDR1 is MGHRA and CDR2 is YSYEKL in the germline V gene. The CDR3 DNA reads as TGCGCCAGCAGCCAGGGACTAGCGGGAGCTAACGAGCAGTACTTC. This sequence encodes CASSQGLAGANEQYF.

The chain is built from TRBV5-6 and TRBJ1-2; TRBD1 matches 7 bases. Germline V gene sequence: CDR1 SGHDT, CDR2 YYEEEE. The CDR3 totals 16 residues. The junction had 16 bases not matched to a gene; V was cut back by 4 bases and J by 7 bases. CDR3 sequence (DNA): TGTGCCAGCAGCCTGGGACAGATTCGACCGGGTGGTGGCTACACCTTC. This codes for CASSLGQIRPGGGYTF. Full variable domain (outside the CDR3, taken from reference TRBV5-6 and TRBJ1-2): DAGVTQSPTHLIKTRGQQVTLRCSPKSGHDTVSWYQQALGQGPQFIFQYYEEEERQRGNFPDRFSGHQFPNYSSELNVNALLLGDSALYLCASSLGQIRPGGGYTFGSGTRLTVV.

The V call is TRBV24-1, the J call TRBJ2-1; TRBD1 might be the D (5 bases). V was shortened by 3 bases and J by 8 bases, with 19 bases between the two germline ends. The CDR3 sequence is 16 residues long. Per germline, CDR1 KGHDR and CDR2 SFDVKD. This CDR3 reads CATSDNGNSGQDEQFF. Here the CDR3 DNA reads TGTGCCACCAGTGATAATGGTAACTCAGGGCAGGATGAGCAGTTCTTC.